Each of the 17 T cell receptor beta chains below was sequenced from the same sample in a study of molecular identifiers for immune sequencing clone quantification. One entry per CDR3 protein, called by TCRdb with MiXCR from the PCR reads. The sample yields about 510,000 distinct CDR3 sequences, under 30% seen once. Sequencing input: naive CD8+ T cells from blood, with Jurkat cell RNA spiked in. Described subset: FACS-sorted CD8+CD4-CCR7+CD45RA+ naive T cells. The receptor source for this set is a human donor in good health. Some libraries in this study had Jurkat cell RNA spiked in.

This clonotype showed up many times. The chain links TRBV20-1 to TRBJ1-1, with D unresolved. Germline CDR1 and CDR2: DFQATT and SNEGSKA (reference sequence). With 0 bases removed from V and 1 base from J, the gap between germline ends came to 9 bases. The CDR3 spans 14 residues. CDR3 amino acids: CSARDSRENTEAFF. The CDR3 nucleotides are TGCAGTGCTAGAGATAGCCGGGAGAACACTGAAGCTTTCTTT.

This clonotype was detected only a few times. V usage is TRBV6-5 and J usage is TRBJ2-2; 9 bases map to TRBD1. Germline-derived CDR1 and CDR2 are MNHEY and SVGAGI. The V gene end was trimmed by 5 bases and the J gene end by 6 bases; junction bases not matched to a gene: 10. The CDR3 is 16 residues long. The CDR3, as DNA: TGTGCCAGCAGTCTTACGCAACAGGGGGCGGCCGGGGAGCTGTTTTTT. Its protein product is CASSLTQQGAAGELFF.

This clonotype was found a few times. The rearrangement links TRBV4-2 to TRBJ2-2, with unresolved D. CDR3 length: 17 residues. Germline loops: CDR1 LGHNA, CDR2 YNFKEQ. V lost 2 bases and J lost 6, with 19 bases in between. The CDR3 sequence is CASSQPPGIGYAGELFF. In nucleotides, the CDR3 is TGTGCCAGCAGCCAACCCCCTGGAATCGGGTACGCCGGGGAGCTGTTTTTT.

Details on this clonotype: Being one base from a much bigger clone, this may be a read error. The V and J genes are TRBV28 and TRBJ1-5; TRBD1 is a possible D gene (6 bases). Germline V gives CDR1 MDHEN, CDR2 SYDVKM. There are 13 residues in the CDR3. The CDR3 bases are TGTGCCAGCCAAGGGGGGAGCAATCAGCCCAAGCATTTT. Protein: CASQGGSNQPKHF.

This chain links TRBV4-3 with TRBJ2-7, with D possibly TRBD2 on 6 matching bases. The germline V gene encodes CDR1 LGHNA and CDR2 YSLEER. V lost 1 base, J lost 1 base, and 14 bases lay in between. The CDR3 has 16 residues. This CDR3 is CASSQGFRGTSYEQYF. CDR3 sequence (DNA): TGCGCCAGCAGCCAAGGTTTCCGGGGGACTTCCTACGAGCAGTACTTC.

This clonotype came up a few times. J is TRBJ2-7 and V is TRBV27; D might be TRBD1 or TRBD2, each matching 5 bases. V lost 1 base, J lost 4 bases, and 17 bases lay in between. The CDR3 covers 16 residues. CDR1 is MNHEY and CDR2 is SMNVEV in the germline V gene (reference sequence). CDR3 nucleotides: TGTGCCAGCAGTTTATACCCCGCGCAGGGCGGGTACGAGCAGTACTTC. This encodes CASSLYPAQGGYEQYF.

This clonotype was seen more than once but under ten times. This chain uses TRBV7-9 with TRBJ1-3, with D unresolved. The CDR3 loop spans 15 amino acids. Looked up from germline, CDR1 is SEHNR and CDR2 is FQNEAQ (reference sequence). Deletions cut 1 base from V and 4 bases from J, with 11 bases between. The CDR3 here is CASSLERSPGNTIYF. The CDR3, as DNA: TGTGCCAGCAGCTTAGAAAGGAGCCCAGGAAACACCATATATTTT.

The V call is TRBV10-2, the J call TRBJ1-1; D not resolved. V dropped 0 bases and J dropped 7 bases, with 6 bases sitting between them. The V gene's germline CDR1 is WSHSY and CDR2 SAAADI. The CDR3 is 12 residues long. The CDR3 spells CASSESGYEAFF. For the CDR3, the DNA is TGCGCCAGCAGTGAGTCTGGGTATGAAGCTTTCTTT.

This clonotype has just one count. The chain has TRBV7-9 and TRBJ2-3, with D hard to call. In germline, CDR1 is SEHNR, CDR2 FQNEAQ (reference sequence). The CDR3 covers 16 residues. V was clipped by 5 bases and J by 7 bases, with 22 bases between them. The chain's CDR3 is CASSPSARPARYTQYF. DNA of the CDR3: TGTGCCAGCAGCCCAAGTGCGAGACCAGCGCGATATACGCAGTATTTT.

To note about this clonotype: One base away lies a much larger clone, so this may be a sequencing read error. The chain uses TRBV7-9 and TRBJ2-2; D is tentatively TRBD1 or TRBD2 (6 bases each). Per germline, CDR1 SEHNR and CDR2 FQNEAQ (reference sequence). The CDR3 covers 16 residues. The CDR3 protein is CASSSYRDTSTGEPFF. The CDR3 DNA sequence: TGTGCCAGCAGCTCATACAGGGACACTAGCACCGGGGAGCCGTTTTTT.

On this clonotype itself: The junction and the germline gene differ at one end; a read error may be behind it. The V call is TRBV6-2 or TRBV6-3, the J call TRBJ1-1; 7 bases line up with TRBD1. CDR1 is MNHEY, CDR2 SVGEGT, per germline. The CDR3 totals 13 residues. The chain's CDR3 is CASRTTGSTGAFF. The CDR3 coding sequence is TGTGCCAGCAGAACGACAGGGAGCACTGGAGCTTTCTTT.

This clonotype was picked up many times. CDR3 nucleotide sequence: TGTGCCAGCAGCTCAGTGGGACGGCCCTACGAGCAGTACTTC. Its protein product is CASSSVGRPYEQYF. The J gene is TRBJ2-7, the V gene TRBV7-2, with D perhaps given as TRBD1 or TRBD2 (5 bases each). CDR3 length: 14 amino acids. Per the germline V gene, CDR1 is SGHTA and CDR2 is FQGNSA. Trimming took off 4 bases at V and 2 bases at J, with 12 bases between the two ends.

On this clonotype: This may stem from a read error, because a much larger clone lies one nucleotide away. The V gene is TRBV7-2, the J gene TRBJ2-3; the match to TRBD1 covers 8 bases. Germline V gene sequence: CDR1 SGHTA, CDR2 FQGNSA. The CDR3 consists of 15 residues. J gave up 3 bases and V 5 bases, and 7 bases lay outside the gene matches. The CDR3 DNA is TGTGCCAGCAGCCAGGGCAGGGGGCCGACAGATACGCAGTATTTT. It yields the protein CASSQGRGPTDTQYF.

In its sample, this clonotype was seen many times. The chain joins TRBV7-9 to TRBJ2-7, with D possibly TRBD1 on 5 matching bases. The CDR3 totals 12 residues. CDR1 and CDR2 from the germline V gene are SEHNR and FQNEAQ (reference sequence). Trimming cost V 5 bases and J 5 bases, with 10 bases left between them. Here the CDR3 DNA reads TGTGCCAGCAGCGGGGCCAGCCACGAGCAGTACTTC. This encodes CASSGASHEQYF.

This clonotype was recorded many times. CDR3 DNA: TGTGCCAGCAGTCCTGGGTACTCTGCGGGAGATACGCAGTATTTT. This codes for CASSPGYSAGDTQYF. The chain links TRBV27 to TRBJ2-3; D perhaps matches TRBD2 (5 bases). The CDR3 is 15 amino acids. CDR1 is MNHEY, CDR2 SMNVEV, per germline (reference sequence). With 5 bases removed from V and 5 bases from J, the gap between germline ends came to 17 bases.

In the case of this clonotype: Its ends do not fully match the called genes, so a read error is possible. The CDR3 loop is CAWRLACVGAQSF. CDR3 bases: TGTGCCTGGCGTCTCGCGTGCGTGGGCGCGCAGTCCTTC. The chain couples TRBV30 to TRBJ2-7; D is uncertain. This CDR3 comprises 13 residues. CDR1 and CDR2 from the germline V gene are GTSNPN and SVGIG (reference sequence).

This clonotype was detected a few times. The rearrangement joins TRBV29-1 to TRBJ2-5; 14 positions match TRBD2. After removal of 6 bases from V and 4 bases from J, the junction contained 7 bases not matched to a gene. The CDR3 has 15 amino acids. In germline, CDR1 is SQVTM, CDR2 ANQGSEA. Here the CDR3 reads CSVGGLAGGRETQYF. The CDR3 DNA reads as TGCAGCGTCGGAGGACTAGCGGGAGGTAGAGAGACCCAGTACTTC.